These 25 T cell receptor beta chains were all obtained from the same sample, sequenced in a study of shared clonotypes between healthy human individuals. Clones were sequenced by immunoSEQ multiplex PCR, and TCRdb holds only the in-frame ones, with some missing. The sample has 600,000 to 750,000 clones, less than 95% seen once. The sample taken for sequencing was memory CD8+ T cells from PBMCs. Subset given: CD45RO+ cells pooled with CCR7-negative TemRA cells. These receptors were collected from a man aged 18 to 30 in good health. Some clones in this sample may be carry-over from other donors' samples.

This chain joins TRBV2 and TRBJ1-1, with a tentative D call TRBD1 (5 bases). This CDR3 comprises 15 residues. V gave up 5 bases and J gave up 1 base, with 14 bases separating them. Germline V CDR1 and CDR2: SNHLY, FYNNEI. The CDR3 spells CASSMIGTQNTEAFF. The CDR3, as DNA: TGTGCCAGCAGTATGATAGGGACCCAGAACACTGAAGCTTTCTTT.

The chain joins TRBV2 to TRBJ2-7; possibly TRBD1 for D (6 bases). The germline gives CDR1 SNHLY, CDR2 FYNNEI. The CDR3 totals 14 residues. Between the trimmed V and J ends, which lost 6 bases and 2 bases, there was a span of 14 bases. CDR3 bases: TGTGCCAGCAGCGAGTCGGACAGACCCTACGAGCAGTACTTC. This gives the protein CASSESDRPYEQYF.

This sequence joins TRBV14 and TRBJ1-2; D gene uncertain. There are 14 residues in the CDR3. Per germline, CDR1 SGHDN and CDR2 FVKESK. The V end lost 4 bases, the J end lost 7 bases, and 16 bases lay between the germline ends. CDR3 sequence (DNA): TGTGCCAGCAGCCCCGATCAGCACCAGAGTGGCTACACCTTC. It is translated as CASSPDQHQSGYTF.

J is TRBJ2-3 and V is TRBV27; TRBD2 matches 9 bases. CDR3 length: 13 residues. The germline CDR1 and CDR2 sequences are MNHEY and SMNVEV (reference sequence). J gave up 14 bases and V 2 bases, and 8 bases lay outside the gene matches. CDR3 region: CASSLAGGPPGYF. The CDR3 DNA reads TGTGCCAGCAGTTTAGCGGGAGGGCCGCCGGGGTATTTT.

V and J are TRBV14 and TRBJ2-5, with a tentative D call TRBD2 (6 bases). The J call may be wrong; the DNA end is better matched by TRBJ2-7. Germline CDR1 and CDR2: SGHDN and FVKESK. This CDR3 spans 14 amino acids. This CDR3 reads CASSQAGVSYEQYF. CDR3 nucleotides: TGTGCCAGCAGCCAAGCGGGAGTCTCCTACGAGCAGTACTTC.

CDR3 amino acids: CASSLGVLRPQETQYF. Here the CDR3 DNA reads TGTGCCAGCAGCTTGGGCGTTTTGCGGCCCCAAGAGACCCAGTACTTC. The V and J genes are TRBV5-6 and TRBJ2-5; no firm D call. CDR1 and CDR2 from the germline V gene are SGHDT and YYEEEE. The CDR3 has 16 residues. V lost 0 bases to trimming and J lost 1 base, with 13 bases between them.

The gene calls are TRBV27 and TRBJ2-5; 7 bases line up with TRBD1. This CDR3 is built from 15 residues. The germline CDR1 and CDR2 sequences are MNHEY and SMNVEV (reference sequence). With V trimmed by 5 bases and J by 0 bases, 6 bases remained unmatched. CDR3 in amino acids: CASSPRGQHQETQYF. The CDR3 nucleotides are TGTGCCAGCAGTCCCAGGGGACAGCACCAAGAGACCCAGTACTTC.

This chain connects TRBV19 to TRBJ1-1, with D possibly being TRBD1 (5 bases). This CDR3 region has 13 residues. Germline V CDR1 and CDR2: LNHDA, SQIVND (reference sequence). V lost 3 bases and J lost 4, with 9 bases in between. CDR3 sequence reads: CASSIVRATEAFF. The CDR3 DNA sequence: TGTGCCAGTAGTATCGTCAGGGCCACTGAAGCTTTCTTT.

The chain combines TRBV28 with TRBJ1-1, with unresolved D. The CDR3 consists of 14 residues. Trimming stripped 3 bases from V and 1 base from J, with 9 bases between. Per the germline V gene, CDR1 is MDHEN and CDR2 is SYDVKM. CDR3 amino acids: CASSLRGWNTEAFF. Here the CDR3 DNA reads TGTGCCAGCAGTTTGCGGGGATGGAACACTGAAGCTTTCTTT.

The chain links TRBV27 to TRBJ2-1, with TRBD2 matching 8 bases. Trimming at V came to 4 bases and at J to 0 bases, leaving 8 bases not matched to a gene. The germline V gene encodes CDR1 MNHEY and CDR2 SMNVEV (reference sequence). The CDR3 extends over 17 amino acids. The CDR3: CASSSPSGLSSYNEQFF. The CDR3 DNA reads TGTGCCAGCAGTTCTCCTAGCGGGTTGAGCTCCTACAATGAGCAGTTCTTC.

V is TRBV19 and J is TRBJ2-1; 9 bases line up with TRBD2. Germline CDR1 LNHDA, CDR2 SQIVND (reference sequence). The V and J ends lost 4 bases and 1 base, in that order; junction bases with no gene match: 8. There are 17 residues in the CDR3. The CDR3 protein is CASSNSLAGPSYNEQFF. Here the CDR3 DNA reads TGTGCCAGTAGTAACTCACTAGCGGGCCCTTCCTACAATGAGCAGTTCTTC.

V gene TRBV5-5 combines with J gene TRBJ2-7; 8 positions match TRBD2. J lost 0 bases, V lost 4 bases, and 9 bases had no gene match. Germline CDR1 is SGHKS and CDR2 is YYEKEE (reference sequence). This CDR3 is built from 16 residues. The CDR3 reads CASSPRPAGVSYEQYF. The CDR3 coding sequence is TGTGCCAGCAGCCCCCGGCCAGCGGGAGTCTCCTACGAGCAGTACTTC.

The rearrangement uses TRBV28 and TRBJ2-7, with a possible D match to TRBD2 (5 bases). The CDR3 contains 18 residues. The V end lost 2 bases, the J end lost 4 bases, and 24 bases lay between the germline ends. Germline V gene lookup returns CDR1 MDHEN and CDR2 SYDVKM. CDR3 bases: TGTGCCAGCAGTTTAGGCCCTGGAGGCAGCCTATACACTTACGAGCAGTACTTC. It codes for CASSLGPGGSLYTYEQYF.

The chain uses TRBV9 and TRBJ2-2; D ambiguous. The germline V and J ends were trimmed by 4 bases and 6 bases, with 10 bases remaining between them. Germline CDR1 is SGDLS and CDR2 is YYNGEE. The CDR3 totals 13 residues. The CDR3 nucleotides read TGTGCCAGCAGCAGAGGAGTTCCCGGGGAGCTGTTTTTT. Residues: CASSRGVPGELFF.

The rearrangement uses TRBV15 and TRBJ1-1; no definite D call. Germline assignment: CDR1 LNHNV and CDR2 YYDKDF (reference sequence). The length of the CDR3 is 13 residues. Trimming removed 0 bases at V and 5 bases at J, with 7 bases between. The chain's CDR3 is CATSRDRATEAFF. The CDR3, as DNA: TGTGCCACCAGCAGAGATCGGGCAACTGAAGCTTTCTTT. The full variable domain, completed using reference TRBV15 and TRBJ1-1, is DAMVIQNPRYQVTQFGKPVTLSCSQTLNHNVMYWYQQKSSQAPKLLFHYYDKDFNNEADTPDNFQSRRPNTSFCFLDIRSPGLGDTAMYLCATSRDRATEAFFGQGTRLTVV.

This sequence joins TRBV11-2 and TRBJ2-3, with 15 bases matching TRBD2. This CDR3 is built from 18 residues. Germline V gene data show CDR1 as SGHAT and CDR2 as FQNNGV. The V segment lost 4 bases and the J segment 6 bases; nucleotides outside the gene matches: 11. The CDR3 loop reads CASSSLHPGLAGGDTQYF. For the CDR3, the DNA is TGTGCCAGCAGCTCGCTGCACCCGGGACTAGCGGGAGGTGATACGCAGTATTTT.

This clone was seen a few times. The rearrangement joins TRBV30 to TRBJ1-1; 9 nucleotides line up with TRBD1. V was clipped by 0 bases and J by 5 bases; unmatched bases: 7. The CDR3 is 15 residues long. Germline V lookup: CDR1 GTSNPN, CDR2 SVGIG (reference sequence). Here the CDR3 DNA reads TGTGCCTGGAGTGTAAAAGGACAGGGGTTTACTGAAGCTTTCTTT. Amino acids: CAWSVKGQGFTEAFF. Filled out from reference TRBV30 and TRBJ1-1, the complete variable domain reads SQTIHQWPATLVQPVGSPLSLECTVEGTSNPNLYWYRQAAGRGLQLLFYSVGIGQISSEVPQNLSASRPQDRQFILSSKKLLLSDSGFYLCAWSVKGQGFTEAFFGQGTRLTVV.

The chain carries TRBV5-1 and TRBJ2-7, with TRBD2 as a possible D gene (6 bases). V was clipped by 5 bases and J by 5 bases, with 20 bases between them. CDR1 is SGHRS, CDR2 YFSETQ, per germline. The CDR3 consists of 15 residues. As DNA, the CDR3 is TGCGCCAGCAGGCAGAAGCGTGCGGGGTCCCACGAGCAGTACTTC. Residues: CASRQKRAGSHEQYF.

The chain has TRBV28 and TRBJ1-4, with D perhaps TRBD1 (5 bases). The CDR3 sequence is 19 residues long. Between the trimmed V and J ends, which lost 3 bases and 6 bases, there was a span of 26 bases. The germline V gene has CDR1 MDHEN and CDR2 SYDVKM. The CDR3 protein is CASSFGPSGPTGTDEKLFF. CDR3 DNA sequence: TGTGCCAGCAGTTTCGGCCCGTCCGGGCCTACGGGGACCGATGAAAAACTGTTTTTT.

The chain is built from TRBV29-1 and TRBJ2-7; D is uncertain. The V end lost 1 base, the J end lost 1 base, and 8 bases lay between the germline ends. This CDR3 region has 13 residues. Germline assignment: CDR1 SQVTM and CDR2 ANQGSEA. The CDR3 DNA is TGCAGCGTTGAAGTGGCAGATTCCTACGAGCAGTACTTC. Its translation: CSVEVADSYEQYF.

V usage is TRBV5-6 and J usage is TRBJ2-5; D is uncertain. Germline CDR1 is SGHDT and CDR2 is YYEEEE. The CDR3 extends over 15 amino acids. V was trimmed by 0 bases and J by 4 bases, leaving 13 bases between them. The CDR3, as DNA: TGTGCCAGCAGCTTGGCTCCACGCTTAGGAGAGACCCAGTACTTC. Protein product: CASSLAPRLGETQYF.

V gene TRBV18 combines with J gene TRBJ2-7, with D possibly matching TRBD1 (6 bases). Deletions cut 3 bases from V and 2 bases from J, with 17 bases between. This CDR3 comprises 16 residues. Germline CDR1 KGHSH, CDR2 LQKENI. CDR3 sequence reads: CASSPPNRASPYEQYF. DNA for the CDR3: TGTGCCAGCTCACCCCCTAACAGGGCTTCCCCCTACGAGCAGTACTTC. The entire variable domain, with the rest obtained from reference TRBV18 and TRBJ2-7, is as follows: NAGVMQNPRHLVRRRGQEARLRCSPMKGHSHVYWYRQLPEEGLKFMVYLQKENIIDESGMPKERFSAEFPKEGPSILRIQQVVRGDSAAYFCASSPPNRASPYEQYFGPGTRLTVT.

The chain recombines TRBV11-2 with TRBJ1-5; D may be TRBD1 (5 bases). Germline V gene lookup returns CDR1 SGHAT and CDR2 FQNNGV. The CDR3 is made up of 15 amino acids. The V and J ends lost 0 bases and 4 bases respectively, with 10 bases between them. Here the CDR3 reads CASSLDGAWNQPQHF. The CDR3 DNA reads TGTGCCAGCAGCTTAGATGGGGCATGGAATCAGCCCCAGCATTTT.

This clone was recorded a few times. The V call is TRBV20-1, the J call TRBJ1-1; the D gene is possibly TRBD1 (5 bases). V lost 5 bases and J lost 11, with 12 bases in between. Germline V CDR1 and CDR2: DFQATT, SNEGSKA (reference sequence). CDR3 length: 10 residues. The CDR3 here is CSALQGAAFF. The CDR3 bases are TGCAGTGCTCTTCAGGGCGCGGCTTTCTTT.

This sequence joins TRBV4-1 and TRBJ2-7; D is perhaps TRBD1 (6 bases). The CDR3 runs 15 residues. Germline V CDR1 and CDR2: MGHRA, YSYEKL. Trimming stripped 1 base from V and 2 bases from J, with 12 bases between. The CDR3 coding sequence is TGCGCCAGCAGCCAAGGACAGGCAACTACCTACGAGCAGTACTTC. Its translation is CASSQGQATTYEQYF.